The clone carrying this T cell receptor beta chain came up many times. Its cognate antigen is unknown. This sample is part of a study of early T cells in non-severe SARS-CoV-2 infection. Turning to the study itself: Bulk RNA from unsorted whole blood was sequenced; chains were unpaired.

This CDR3 is built from 16 residues. V dropped 1 base and J dropped 0; count of bases not matched to a gene: 4. Germline lookup yields CDR1 SGHNT and CDR2 YENEEA. Study-wide points: Database matching using VDJdb favored anti-spike CD8 responses, with private and CD4 specificities left missing.

Individual cDNA molecules were tagged with unique molecular identifiers. From the 5' RACE reads, TCRdb called clonotypes with MiXCR, one entry per CDR3 protein. The sample consists of some 66,000 distinct CDR3 sequences, 9.5% to 15% of them appearing once. Sequenced sample: whole blood. The clonotype comes from an adult who was a healthcare worker with PCR-confirmed SARS-CoV-2 infection or an uninfected control (not recorded which). The chain employs TRBV11-3 and TRBJ2-3, with 7 bases matching TRBD2. DNA of the CDR3: TGTGCCAGCAGCTTAGGGGAGCGGGAAAGCACAGATACGCAGTATTTT. Its protein product is CASSLGERESTDTQYF.